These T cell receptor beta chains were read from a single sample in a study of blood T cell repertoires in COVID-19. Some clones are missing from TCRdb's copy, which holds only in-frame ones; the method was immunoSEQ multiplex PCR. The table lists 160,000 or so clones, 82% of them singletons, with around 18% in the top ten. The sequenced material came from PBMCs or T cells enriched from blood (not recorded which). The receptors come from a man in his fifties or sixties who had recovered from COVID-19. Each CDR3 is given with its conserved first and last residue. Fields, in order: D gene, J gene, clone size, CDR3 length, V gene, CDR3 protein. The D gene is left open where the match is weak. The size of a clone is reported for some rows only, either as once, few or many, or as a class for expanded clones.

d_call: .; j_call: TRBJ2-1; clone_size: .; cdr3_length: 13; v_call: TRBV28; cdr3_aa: CASSLGAFNEQFF
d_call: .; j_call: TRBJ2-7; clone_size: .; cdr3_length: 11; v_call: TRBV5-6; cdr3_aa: CASSFRYEQYF
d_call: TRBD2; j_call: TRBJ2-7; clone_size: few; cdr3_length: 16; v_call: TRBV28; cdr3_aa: CASSSPWTSGGYEQYF
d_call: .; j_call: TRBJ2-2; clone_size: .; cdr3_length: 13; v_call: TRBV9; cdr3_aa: CASSATFTGELFF
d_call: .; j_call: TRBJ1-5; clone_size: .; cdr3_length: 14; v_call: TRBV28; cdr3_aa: CASSWGTTRQPQHF
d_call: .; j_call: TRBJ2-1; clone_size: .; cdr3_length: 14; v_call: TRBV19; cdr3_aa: CASSMPSRYNEQFF
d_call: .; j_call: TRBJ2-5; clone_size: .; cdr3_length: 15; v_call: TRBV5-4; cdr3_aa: CASSLDPDSQETQYF
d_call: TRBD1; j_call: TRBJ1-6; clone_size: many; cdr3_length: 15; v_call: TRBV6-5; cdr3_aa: CASSPTGGRNSPLHF
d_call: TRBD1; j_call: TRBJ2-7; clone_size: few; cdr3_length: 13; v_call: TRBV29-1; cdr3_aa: CSVGTVSSYEQYF
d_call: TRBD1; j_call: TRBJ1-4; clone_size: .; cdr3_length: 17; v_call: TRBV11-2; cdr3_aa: CASSHRVGTGVNEKLFF
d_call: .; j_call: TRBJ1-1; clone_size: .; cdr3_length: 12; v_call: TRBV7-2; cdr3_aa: CASRGGGFEAFF
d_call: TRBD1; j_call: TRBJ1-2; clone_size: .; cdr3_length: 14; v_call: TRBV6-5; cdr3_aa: CASSPRQGFYGYIF
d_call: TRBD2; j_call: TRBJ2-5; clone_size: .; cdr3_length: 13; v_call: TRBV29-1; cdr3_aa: CSVRGGDGETQYF
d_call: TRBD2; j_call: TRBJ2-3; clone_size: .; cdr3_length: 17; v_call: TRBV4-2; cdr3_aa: CASSQDTAGGPRDTQYF
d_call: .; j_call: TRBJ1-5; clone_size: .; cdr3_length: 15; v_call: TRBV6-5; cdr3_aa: CASREMEASNQPQHF
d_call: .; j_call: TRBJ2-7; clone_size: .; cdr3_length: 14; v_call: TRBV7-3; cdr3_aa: CASSLLGSLGEQYF
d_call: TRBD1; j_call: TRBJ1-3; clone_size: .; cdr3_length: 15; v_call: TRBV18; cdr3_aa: CASSPDGTARNTIYF
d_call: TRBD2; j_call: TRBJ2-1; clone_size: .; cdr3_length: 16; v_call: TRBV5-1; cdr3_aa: CASSRQPSGRLNEQFF